This T cell receptor (beta chain) comes out of a study of early T cells in non-severe SARS-CoV-2 infection. The CDR3 covers 15 residues. CDR1 and CDR2 from the germline V gene are WNHNN and SYGVQD (reference sequence). Between the trimmed V and J ends, which lost 8 bases and 2 bases, there was a span of 15 bases. TCRdb ran MiXCR on the 5' RACE reads and lists one entry per CDR3 protein. This sample has roughly 70,000 distinct CDR3 sequences, with roughly an eighth found just once. This clonotype was seen repeatedly, ten times or more. The specimen was whole blood. V usage is TRBV10-1 and J usage is TRBJ2-2; D assignment may be TRBD1 or TRBD2 (5 bases each). The sequence came from an adult who was a healthcare worker with PCR-confirmed SARS-CoV-2 infection or an uninfected control (not recorded which). The DNA of the CDR3 is TGCGCCAGCCGTACCGGGACCGCAAACACCGGGGAGCTGTTTTTT. Translated: CASRTGTANTGELFF.